This TCR beta chain was recovered during a study of blood T cell repertoires in COVID-19. The table came from immunoSEQ multiplex PCR; TCRdb's copy has only in-frame clones and leaves some out. This sample has about 320,000 clones, with more than 90% found just once. J gave up 1 base and V 7 bases, and 6 bases lay outside the gene matches. Germline V gives CDR1 MNHEY, CDR2 SVGAGI. The CDR3 totals 15 residues. This receptor was identified in a man between 60 and 75 years old who had recovered from COVID-19. The chain recombines TRBV6-5 with TRBJ1-5; 8 nucleotides line up with TRBD1. Source material: PBMCs or T cells enriched from blood (not recorded which). The DNA for the CDR3 is TGTGCCAGCAAGACAGGGGTCTGGAGCAATCAGCCCCAGCATTTT. This translates into CASKTGVWSNQPQHF.